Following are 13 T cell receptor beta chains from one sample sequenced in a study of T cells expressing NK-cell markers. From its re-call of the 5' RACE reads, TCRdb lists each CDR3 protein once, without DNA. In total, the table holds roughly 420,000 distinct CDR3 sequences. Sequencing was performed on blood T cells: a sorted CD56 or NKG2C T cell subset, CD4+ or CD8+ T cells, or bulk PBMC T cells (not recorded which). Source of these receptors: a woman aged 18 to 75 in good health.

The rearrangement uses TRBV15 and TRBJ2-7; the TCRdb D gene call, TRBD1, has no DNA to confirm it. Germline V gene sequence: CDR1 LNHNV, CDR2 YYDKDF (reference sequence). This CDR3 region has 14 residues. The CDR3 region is CATSGQGPSYEQYF.

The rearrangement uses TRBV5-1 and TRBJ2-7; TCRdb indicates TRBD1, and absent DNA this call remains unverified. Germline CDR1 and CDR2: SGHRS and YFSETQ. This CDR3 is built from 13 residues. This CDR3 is CASSSTGWGEQYF. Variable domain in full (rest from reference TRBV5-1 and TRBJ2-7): KAGVTQTPRYLIKTRGQQVTLSCSPISGHRSVSWYQQTPGQGLQFLFEYFSETQRNKGNFPGRFSGRQFSNSRSEMNVSTLELGDSALYLCASSSTGWGEQYFGPGTRLTVT.

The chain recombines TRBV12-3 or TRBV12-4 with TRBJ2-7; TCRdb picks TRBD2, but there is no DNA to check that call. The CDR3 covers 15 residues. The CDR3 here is CASSLGPPSSYEQYF.

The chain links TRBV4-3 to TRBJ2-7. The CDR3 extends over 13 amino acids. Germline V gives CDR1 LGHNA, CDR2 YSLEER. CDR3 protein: CASSQGTHYEQYF.

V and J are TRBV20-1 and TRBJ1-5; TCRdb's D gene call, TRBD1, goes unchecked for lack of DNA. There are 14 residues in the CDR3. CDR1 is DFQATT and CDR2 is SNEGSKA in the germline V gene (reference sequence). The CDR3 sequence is CSAPREISNQPQHF.

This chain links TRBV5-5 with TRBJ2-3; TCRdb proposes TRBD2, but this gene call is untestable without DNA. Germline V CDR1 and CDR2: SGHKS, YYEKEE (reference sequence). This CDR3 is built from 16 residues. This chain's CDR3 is CASSLVSSGRTDTQYF.

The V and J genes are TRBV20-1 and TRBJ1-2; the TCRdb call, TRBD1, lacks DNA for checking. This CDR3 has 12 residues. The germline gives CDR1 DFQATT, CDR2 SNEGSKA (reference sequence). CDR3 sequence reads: CSARSTGAGYTF.

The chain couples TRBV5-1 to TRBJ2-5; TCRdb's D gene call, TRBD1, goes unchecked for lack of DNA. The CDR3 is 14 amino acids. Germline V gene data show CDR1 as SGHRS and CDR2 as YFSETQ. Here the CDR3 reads CASIRGGDEETQYF.

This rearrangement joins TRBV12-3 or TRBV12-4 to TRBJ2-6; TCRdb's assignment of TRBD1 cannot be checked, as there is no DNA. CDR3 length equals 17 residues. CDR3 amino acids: CASSTSTGPSGANVLTF.

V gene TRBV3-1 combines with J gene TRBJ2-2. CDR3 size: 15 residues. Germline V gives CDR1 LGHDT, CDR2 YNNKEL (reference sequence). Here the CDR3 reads CASSPRMGEIGELFF.

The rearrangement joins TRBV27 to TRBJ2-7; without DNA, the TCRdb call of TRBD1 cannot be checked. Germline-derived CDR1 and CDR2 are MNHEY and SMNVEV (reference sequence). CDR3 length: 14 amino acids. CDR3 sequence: CASSWGQFYYEQYF.

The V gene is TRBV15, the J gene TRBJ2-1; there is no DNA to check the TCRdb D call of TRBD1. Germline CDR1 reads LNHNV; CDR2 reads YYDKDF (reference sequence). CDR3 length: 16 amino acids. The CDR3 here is CATSRGKTGTYNEQFF.

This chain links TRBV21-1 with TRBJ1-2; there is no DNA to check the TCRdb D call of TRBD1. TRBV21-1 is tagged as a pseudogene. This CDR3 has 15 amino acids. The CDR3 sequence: CASSKGTGCNYGYTF.